Here is one TCR beta chain with its context. Its antigen is not known. The CDR3 has 14 residues. Germline V gene lookup returns CDR1 SGHNT and CDR2 YYREEE (reference sequence). V was cut by 6 bases and J by 1 base, with 13 bases left in between. Here immunoSEQ multiplex PCR was the method, and the copy in TCRdb shows in-frame clones only, minus some. The sample carries around 69,000 clones, roughly 84% recorded once. These data originate in a study of OX40 agonist ivuxolimab in advanced cancers. Notes on the study in general: Among the nonresponders, some also had low normalized T-cell clonal expansion.

The rearrangement uses TRBV5-4 and TRBJ1-2, with D unresolved. Sequenced material: CD4+ or CD8+ T cells sorted from blood, taken in a trial of the OX40 agonist ivuxolimab. This receptor was identified in an adult with an advanced solid tumor such as melanoma, head and neck, liver or kidney cancer. Here the CDR3 reads CASKDMGNNYGYTF. The CDR3 DNA reads TGTGCCAGCAAAGATATGGGCAATAACTATGGCTACACCTTC.